The 9 T cell receptor beta chains reported below all come from one sample, sequenced in a study of radiotherapy plus CTLA-4 blockade in lung cancer. The method was immunoSEQ multiplex PCR; TCRdb's version includes in-frame clones alone and lacks a portion of them. The sample yields more than 25,000 clones, less than 80% seen once. Sequenced material: peripheral blood, taken from a patient treated with radiotherapy plus ipilimumab. The receptor source for this set is a human donor with non-small cell lung cancer who had stable disease on radiotherapy plus ipilimumab.

The V and J genes are TRBV6-5 and TRBJ1-1; D is possibly TRBD1 (5 bases). Germline V gene lookup returns CDR1 MNHEY and CDR2 SVGAGI. This CDR3 spans 15 amino acids. With 7 bases removed from V and 1 base from J, the gap between germline ends came to 16 bases. Written as DNA, the CDR3 is TGTGCCAGCAAACGGGACCTCGGAGGGAACACTGAAGCTTTCTTT. This gives the protein CASKRDLGGNTEAFF.

This rearrangement joins TRBV7-8 to TRBJ1-2, with 8 bases identical to TRBD1. The junction had 3 bases not matched to a gene; V was cut back by 1 base and J by 5 bases. The CDR3 consists of 14 residues. CDR1 and CDR2 from the germline V gene are SGHVS and FQNEAQ. DNA for the CDR3: TGTGCCAGCAGCTTAGATAGACAGGGGTATGGCTACACCTTC. The encoded protein is CASSLDRQGYGYTF.

The chain recombines TRBV5-6 with TRBJ2-3; 8 bases map to TRBD2. This CDR3 contains 16 residues. Germline CDR1 is SGHDT and CDR2 is YYEEEE. V lost 1 base to trimming and J lost 1 base; unmatched junction nucleotides: 5. In DNA form, the CDR3 reads TGTGCCAGCAGCTTGACCGGCGGGGGGCGCACAGATACGCAGTATTTT. Translation gives CASSLTGGGRTDTQYF.

The J gene is TRBJ1-1, the V gene TRBV14; 9 nucleotides match TRBD1. The CDR3 length is 18 residues. Trimming cost V 1 base and J 0 bases; bases outside gene matches: 9. CDR1 is SGHDN, CDR2 FVKESK, per germline. Here the CDR3 DNA reads TGTGCCAGCAGCCAAGTCACAGGGGGCCGGGTTATGAACACTGAAGCTTTCTTT. Its protein is CASSQVTGGRVMNTEAFF. The variable domain in full, with the rest retrieved from reference TRBV14 and TRBJ1-1, is EAGVTQFPSHSVIEKGQTVTLRCDPISGHDNLYWYRRVMGKEIKFLLHFVKESKQDESGMPNNRFLAERTGGTYSTLKVQPAELEDSGVYFCASSQVTGGRVMNTEAFFGQGTRLTVV.

For the CDR3, the DNA is TGTGCCAGCAGCTTAGCAGCGGGGGCGGGTGAAAAACTGTTTTTT. It translates to CASSLAAGAGEKLFF. The genes are TRBV7-6 and TRBJ1-4; a possible D gene is TRBD1 (6 bases). CDR3 length equals 15 residues. The V end was cut by 0 bases, the J end by 7 bases, with 12 bases between. Germline CDR1 SGHVS, CDR2 FNYEAQ.

The chain couples TRBV29-1 to TRBJ1-4; the D is unclear. This CDR3 spans 15 amino acids. Germline V CDR1 and CDR2: SQVTM, ANQGSEA. Trimming cost V 5 bases and J 0 bases, with 13 bases left between them. The CDR3 DNA sequence: TGCAGCGTTTCGATAATAGGTGCAACTAATGAAAAACTGTTTTTT. This sequence encodes CSVSIIGATNEKLFF. Full variable domain (remainder filled in from reference TRBV29-1 and TRBJ1-4): SAVISQKPSRDICQRGTSLTIQCQVDSQVTMMFWYRQQPGQSLTLIATANQGSEATYESGFVIDKFPISRPNLTFSTLTVSNMSPEDSSIYLCSVSIIGATNEKLFFGSGTQLSVL.

The chain joins TRBV5-1 to TRBJ2-3; D might be TRBD1 (6 bases). The CDR3 totals 16 residues. The V gene lost 0 bases and the J gene lost 4 bases, with 15 bases spanning the gap. Germline-derived CDR1 and CDR2 are SGHRS and YFSETQ. The CDR3 region is CASSLALTGNADTQYF. The CDR3 bases are TGCGCCAGCAGCTTGGCCCTTACAGGGAACGCAGATACGCAGTATTTT.

The chain couples TRBV11-2 to TRBJ2-5, with D tentatively TRBD1 or TRBD2 (5 bases each). The germline V and J ends were trimmed by 5 bases and 5 bases, with 12 bases remaining between them. This CDR3 has 13 residues. CDR1 SGHAT and CDR2 FQNNGV come from the germline V gene. CDR3 sequence: CASSPRGLETQYF. As DNA, the CDR3 is TGTGCCAGCAGCCCACGGGGCTTGGAGACCCAGTACTTC.

J is TRBJ2-3 and V is TRBV18; 9 nucleotides agree with TRBD2. The germline V gene has CDR1 KGHSH and CDR2 LQKENI. V trimming: 3 bases; J trimming: 5 bases; junction bases outside the gene matches: 9. The CDR3 has 16 residues. Written as DNA, the CDR3 is TGTGCCAGCTCACCCAAACCTAGCGGGGAAAGAGATACGCAGTATTTT. It translates to CASSPKPSGERDTQYF.